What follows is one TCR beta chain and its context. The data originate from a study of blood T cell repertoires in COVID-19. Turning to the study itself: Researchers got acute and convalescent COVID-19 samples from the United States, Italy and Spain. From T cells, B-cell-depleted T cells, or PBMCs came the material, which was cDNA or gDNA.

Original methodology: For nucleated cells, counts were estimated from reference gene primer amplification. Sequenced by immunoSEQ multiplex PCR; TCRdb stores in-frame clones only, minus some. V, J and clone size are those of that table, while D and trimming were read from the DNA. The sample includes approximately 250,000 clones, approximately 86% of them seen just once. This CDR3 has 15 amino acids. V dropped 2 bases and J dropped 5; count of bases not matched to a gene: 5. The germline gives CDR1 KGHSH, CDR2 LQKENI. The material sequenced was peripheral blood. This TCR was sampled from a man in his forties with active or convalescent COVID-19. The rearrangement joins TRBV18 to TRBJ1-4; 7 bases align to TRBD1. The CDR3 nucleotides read TGTGCCAGCTCACCAAGACAGGGTGAAAATGAAAAACTGTTTTTT. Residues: CASSPRQGENEKLFF.